This T cell receptor (beta chain) is from a study of shared clonotypes between healthy human individuals. Splitting of each subset's genomic DNA was done evenly across several immunoSEQ plates. Profiling relied on immunoSEQ multiplex PCR, and the TCRdb table lists in-frame clones only, not all of them. This table has around 1.5 million clones, around 98% appearing once. Study-level results: Donor scarcity curtailed the genetic and exposure-history diversity represented herein.

CDR1 and CDR2 (germline): LNHDA, SQIVND (reference sequence). The trim removed 7 bases at V and 2 bases at J, leaving 7 bases unmatched. This CDR3 contains 15 residues. As regards this clone: The target antigen is unknown.

CD4+ cell separation produced CD45RA+ naive and CD45RA-negative memory subsets. The sequenced material came from naive CD4+ T cells sorted from blood. Subset defined: CD45RA+ positively selected. This chain uses TRBV19 with TRBJ2-3, with 9 nucleotides matching TRBD2. The receptor comes from a man under 40 in good health. The CDR3 DNA reads as TGTGCCAGTACTCCGACTAGCGGCGACACAGATACGCAGTATTTT. Translated, it gives CASTPTSGDTDTQYF. Using reference TRBV19 and TRBJ2-3 for the parts outside the CDR3, the full variable domain is DGGITQSPKYLFRKEGQNVTLSCEQNLNHDAMYWYRQDPGQGLRLIYYSQIVNDFQKGDIAEGYSVSREKKESFPLTVTSAQKNPTAFYLCASTPTSGDTDTQYFGPGTRLTVL.